This T cell receptor (beta chain) comes out of a study of siplizumab effects on memory and regulatory T cells. Assay used: immunoSEQ multiplex PCR; TCRdb lists only in-frame clones, some missing. The sample consists of around 110,000 clones, around 94% of them appearing once. Points from the study as a whole: Proliferating Tregs' suppressive function in siplizumab cultures went unconfirmed. Memory T cells appeared less diverse than naive cells, which seemed to contribute substantially to alloresponse.

The V end lost 6 bases, the J end lost 5 bases, and 8 bases lay between the germline ends. Germline V gives CDR1 DFQATT, CDR2 SNEGSKA (reference sequence). This CDR3 has 11 residues. As to this clone: Its antigen is not known.

The material sequenced was non-Treg CD4+ T cells sorted from blood. The TCR was taken from a human donor in good health. The J gene is TRBJ1-5, the V gene TRBV20-1; D is unclear. CDR3 loop: CSAGADQPQHF. CDR3 DNA: TGCAGTGCAGGCGCAGATCAGCCCCAGCATTTT.